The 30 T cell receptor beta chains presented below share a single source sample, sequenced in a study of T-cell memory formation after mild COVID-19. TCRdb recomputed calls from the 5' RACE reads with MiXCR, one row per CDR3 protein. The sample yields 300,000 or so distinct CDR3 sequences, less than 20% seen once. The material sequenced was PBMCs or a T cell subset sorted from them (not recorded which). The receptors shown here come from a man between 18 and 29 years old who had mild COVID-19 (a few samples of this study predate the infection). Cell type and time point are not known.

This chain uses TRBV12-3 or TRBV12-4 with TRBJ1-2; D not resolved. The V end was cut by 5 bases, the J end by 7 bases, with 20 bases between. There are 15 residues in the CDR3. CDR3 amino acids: CASSPRRGFLGGYTF. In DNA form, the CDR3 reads TGTGCCAGCAGTCCCAGAAGAGGGTTTCTTGGTGGCTACACCTTC.

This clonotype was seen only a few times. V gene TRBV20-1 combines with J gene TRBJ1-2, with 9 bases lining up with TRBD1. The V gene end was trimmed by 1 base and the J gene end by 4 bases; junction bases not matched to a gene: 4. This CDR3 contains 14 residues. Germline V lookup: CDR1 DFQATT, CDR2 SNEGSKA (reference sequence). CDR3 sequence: CSARVQTGGYGYTF. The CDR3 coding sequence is TGCAGTGCTAGAGTTCAGACAGGGGGCTATGGCTACACCTTC.

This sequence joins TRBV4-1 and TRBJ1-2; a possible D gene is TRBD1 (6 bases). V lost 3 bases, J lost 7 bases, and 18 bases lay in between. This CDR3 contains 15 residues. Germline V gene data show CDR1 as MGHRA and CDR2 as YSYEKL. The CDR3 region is CASSHDGGGAFGYTF. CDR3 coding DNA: TGCGCCAGCAGCCATGATGGCGGGGGCGCCTTTGGCTACACCTTC.

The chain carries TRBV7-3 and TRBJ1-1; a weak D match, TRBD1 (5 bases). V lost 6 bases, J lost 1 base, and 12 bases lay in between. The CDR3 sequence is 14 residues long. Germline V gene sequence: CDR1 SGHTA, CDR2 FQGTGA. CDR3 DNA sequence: TGTGCCAGCAGTCCAGGGCCTGGGAACACTGAAGCTTTCTTT. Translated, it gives CASSPGPGNTEAFF.

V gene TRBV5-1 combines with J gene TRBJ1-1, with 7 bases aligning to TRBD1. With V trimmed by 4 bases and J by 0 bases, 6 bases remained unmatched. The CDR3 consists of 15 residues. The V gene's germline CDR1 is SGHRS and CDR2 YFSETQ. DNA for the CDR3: TGCGCCAGCAGCGAGGGACAGATTATGAACACTGAAGCTTTCTTT. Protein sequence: CASSEGQIMNTEAFF.

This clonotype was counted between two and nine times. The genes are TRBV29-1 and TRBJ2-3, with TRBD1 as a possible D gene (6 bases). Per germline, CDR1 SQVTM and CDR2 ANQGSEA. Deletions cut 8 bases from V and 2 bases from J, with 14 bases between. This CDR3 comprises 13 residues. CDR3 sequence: CSTARGTTDTQYF. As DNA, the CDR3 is TGCAGCACCGCTAGGGGGACCACAGATACGCAGTATTTT.

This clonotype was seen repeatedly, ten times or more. CDR3 sequence: CASSYSTSSYEQYV. For the CDR3, the DNA is TGTGCCAGCAGTTACTCGACTAGCTCCTACGAGCAGTACGTC. This rearrangement joins TRBV6-2 or TRBV6-3 to TRBJ2-7, with D possibly being TRBD2 (6 bases). Trimming removed 0 bases at V and 0 bases at J, with 6 bases between. This CDR3 is 14 amino acids long. From germline, CDR1 is MNHEY and CDR2 SVGEGT.

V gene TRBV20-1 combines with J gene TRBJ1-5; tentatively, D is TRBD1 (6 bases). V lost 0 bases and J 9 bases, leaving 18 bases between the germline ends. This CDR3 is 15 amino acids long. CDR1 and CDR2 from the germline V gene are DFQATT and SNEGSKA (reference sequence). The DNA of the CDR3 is TGCAGTGCTAGAGATCGGGGGGGCGACCTGGTGCCCCAGCATTTT. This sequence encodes CSARDRGGDLVPQHF.

CDR3 in DNA: TGCAGCGTTGGGTCAGCGGATGAGCAGTTCTTC. It encodes CSVGSADEQFF. The chain joins TRBV29-1 to TRBJ2-1; D possibly corresponds to TRBD2 (5 bases). CDR3 length equals 11 residues. V shed 4 bases and J shed 8 bases, with 9 bases lying between them. Germline V gene lookup returns CDR1 SQVTM and CDR2 ANQGSEA.

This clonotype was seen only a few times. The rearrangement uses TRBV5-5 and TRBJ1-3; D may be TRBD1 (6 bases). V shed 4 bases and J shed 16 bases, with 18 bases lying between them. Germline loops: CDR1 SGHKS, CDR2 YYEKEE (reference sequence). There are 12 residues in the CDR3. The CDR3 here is CASSPDSAQMYF. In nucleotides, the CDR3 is TGTGCCAGCAGCCCGGACAGTGCTCAAATGTATTTT.

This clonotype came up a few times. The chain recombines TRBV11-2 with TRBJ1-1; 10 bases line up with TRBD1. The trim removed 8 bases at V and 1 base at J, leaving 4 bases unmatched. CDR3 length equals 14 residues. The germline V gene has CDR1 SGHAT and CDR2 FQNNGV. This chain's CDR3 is CASDRGRRNTEAFF. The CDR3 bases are TGTGCCAGCGACAGGGGGCGAAGGAACACTGAAGCTTTCTTT.

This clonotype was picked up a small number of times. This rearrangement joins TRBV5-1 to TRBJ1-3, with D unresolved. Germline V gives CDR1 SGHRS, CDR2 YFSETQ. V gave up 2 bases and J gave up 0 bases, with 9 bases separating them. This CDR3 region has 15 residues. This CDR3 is CASSFGESSGNTIYF. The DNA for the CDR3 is TGCGCCAGCAGCTTCGGGGAGAGCTCTGGAAACACCATATATTTT.

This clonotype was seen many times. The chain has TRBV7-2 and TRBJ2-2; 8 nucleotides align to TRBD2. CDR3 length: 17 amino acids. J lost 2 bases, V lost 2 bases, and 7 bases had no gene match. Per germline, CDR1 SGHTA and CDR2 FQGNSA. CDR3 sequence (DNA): TGTGCCAGCAGCTTAACCTCGGGGGGGCTAAACACCGGGGAGCTGTTTTTT. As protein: CASSLTSGGLNTGELFF.

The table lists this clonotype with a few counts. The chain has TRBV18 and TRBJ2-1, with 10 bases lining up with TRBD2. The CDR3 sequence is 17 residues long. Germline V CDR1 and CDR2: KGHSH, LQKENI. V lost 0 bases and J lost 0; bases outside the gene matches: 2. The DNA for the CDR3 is TGTGCCAGCTCACCACCCAGCGGGGGGGCCTCCTACAATGAGCAGTTCTTC. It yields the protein CASSPPSGGASYNEQFF.

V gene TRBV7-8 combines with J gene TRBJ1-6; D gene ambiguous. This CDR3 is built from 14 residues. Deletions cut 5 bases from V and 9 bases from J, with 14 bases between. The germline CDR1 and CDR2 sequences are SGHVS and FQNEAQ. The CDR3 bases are TGTGCCAGCAGCCTGGGGATAAGGGTTTCACCCCTCCACTTT. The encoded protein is CASSLGIRVSPLHF.

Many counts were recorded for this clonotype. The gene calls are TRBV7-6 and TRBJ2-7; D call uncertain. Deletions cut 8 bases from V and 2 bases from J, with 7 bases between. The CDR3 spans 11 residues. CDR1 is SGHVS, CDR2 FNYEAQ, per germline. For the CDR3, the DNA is TGTGCCAGCCGCCTTACCTACGAGCAGTACGTC. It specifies CASRLTYEQYV.

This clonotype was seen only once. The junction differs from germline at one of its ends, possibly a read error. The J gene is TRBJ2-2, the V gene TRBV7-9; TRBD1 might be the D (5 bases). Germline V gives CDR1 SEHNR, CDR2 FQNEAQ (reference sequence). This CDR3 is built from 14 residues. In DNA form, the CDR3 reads TGTGCCAGCAGAAGGGGCCCGAACACCTGGGAGCTGTTTTTT. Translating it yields CASRRGPNTWELFF.

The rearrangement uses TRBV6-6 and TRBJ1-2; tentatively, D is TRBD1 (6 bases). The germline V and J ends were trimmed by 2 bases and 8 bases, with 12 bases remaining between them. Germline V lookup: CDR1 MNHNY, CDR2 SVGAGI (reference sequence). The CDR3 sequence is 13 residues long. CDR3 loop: CASSYVYREGYTF. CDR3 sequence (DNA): TGTGCCAGCAGTTACGTTTACAGGGAAGGCTACACCTTC.

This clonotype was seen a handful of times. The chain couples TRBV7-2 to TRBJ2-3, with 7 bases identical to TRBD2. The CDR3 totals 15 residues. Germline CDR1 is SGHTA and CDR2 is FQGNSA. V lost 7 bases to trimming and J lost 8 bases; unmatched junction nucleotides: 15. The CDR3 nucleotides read TGTGCCAGCACCGTAGCGGGTTCCAACTCTGGTACGCAGTATTTT. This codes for CASTVAGSNSGTQYF. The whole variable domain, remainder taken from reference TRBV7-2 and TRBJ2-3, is GAGVSQSPSNKVTEKGKDVELRCDPISGHTALYWYRQSLGQGLEFLIYFQGNSAPDKSGLPSDRFSAERTGGSVSTLTIQRTQQEDSAVYLCASTVAGSNSGTQYFGPGTRLTVL.

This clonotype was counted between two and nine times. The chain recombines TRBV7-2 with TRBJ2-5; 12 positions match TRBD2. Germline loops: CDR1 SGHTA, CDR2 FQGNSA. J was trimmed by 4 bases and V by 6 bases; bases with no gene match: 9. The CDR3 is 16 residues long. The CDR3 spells CASRSILAGGPETQYF. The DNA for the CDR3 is TGTGCCAGCAGATCTATACTAGCGGGGGGCCCAGAGACCCAGTACTTC.

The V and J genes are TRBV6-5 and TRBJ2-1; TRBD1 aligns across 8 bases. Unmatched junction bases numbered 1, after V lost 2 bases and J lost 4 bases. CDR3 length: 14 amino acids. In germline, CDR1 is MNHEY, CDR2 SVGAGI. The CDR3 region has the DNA TGTGCCAGCAGTTACCAGGGGGCGTACAATGAGCAGTTCTTC. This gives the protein CASSYQGAYNEQFF.

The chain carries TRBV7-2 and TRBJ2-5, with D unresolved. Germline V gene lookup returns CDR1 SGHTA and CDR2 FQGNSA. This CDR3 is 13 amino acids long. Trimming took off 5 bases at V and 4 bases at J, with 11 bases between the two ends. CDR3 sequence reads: CASSPPPVETQYF. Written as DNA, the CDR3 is TGTGCCAGCAGCCCGCCGCCTGTAGAGACCCAGTACTTC.

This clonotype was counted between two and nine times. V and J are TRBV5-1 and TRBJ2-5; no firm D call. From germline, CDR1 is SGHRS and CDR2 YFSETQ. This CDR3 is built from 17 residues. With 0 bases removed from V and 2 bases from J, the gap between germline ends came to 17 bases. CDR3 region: CASSLEVRRVVQETQYF. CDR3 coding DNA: TGCGCCAGCAGCTTGGAAGTCCGACGTGTGGTTCAAGAGACCCAGTACTTC.

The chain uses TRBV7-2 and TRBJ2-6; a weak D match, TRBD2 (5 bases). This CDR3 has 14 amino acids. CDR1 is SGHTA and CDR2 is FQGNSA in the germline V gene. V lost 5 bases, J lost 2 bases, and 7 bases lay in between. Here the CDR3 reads CASSPLAGANVLTF. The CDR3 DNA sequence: TGTGCCAGCAGCCCACTAGCTGGGGCCAACGTCCTGACTTTC.

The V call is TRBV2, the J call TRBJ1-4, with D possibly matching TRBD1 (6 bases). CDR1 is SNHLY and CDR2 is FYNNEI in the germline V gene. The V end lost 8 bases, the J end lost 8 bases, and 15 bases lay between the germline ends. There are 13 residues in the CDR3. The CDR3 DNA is TGTGCCAGCGTGGGGGCGGTTTGGGAAAAACTGTTTTTT. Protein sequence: CASVGAVWEKLFF.

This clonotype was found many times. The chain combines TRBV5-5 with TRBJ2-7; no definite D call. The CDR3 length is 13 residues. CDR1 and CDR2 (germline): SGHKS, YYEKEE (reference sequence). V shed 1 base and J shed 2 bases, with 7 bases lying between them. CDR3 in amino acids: CASSLFPTYEQYF. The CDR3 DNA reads TGTGCCAGCAGCTTGTTCCCGACCTACGAGCAGTACTTC.

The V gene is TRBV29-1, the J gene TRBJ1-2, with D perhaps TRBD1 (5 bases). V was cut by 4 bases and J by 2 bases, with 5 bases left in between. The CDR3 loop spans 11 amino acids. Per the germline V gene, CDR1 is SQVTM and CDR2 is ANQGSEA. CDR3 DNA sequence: TGCAGCGTTGGGGGGAACTATGGCTACACCTTC. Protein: CSVGGNYGYTF.

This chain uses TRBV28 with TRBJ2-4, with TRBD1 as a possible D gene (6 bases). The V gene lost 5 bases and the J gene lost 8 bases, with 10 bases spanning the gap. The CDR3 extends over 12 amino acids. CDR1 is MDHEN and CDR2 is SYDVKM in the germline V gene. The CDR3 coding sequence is TGTGCCAGCAGTCTCCGGACAGACATTCAGTACTTC. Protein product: CASSLRTDIQYF.

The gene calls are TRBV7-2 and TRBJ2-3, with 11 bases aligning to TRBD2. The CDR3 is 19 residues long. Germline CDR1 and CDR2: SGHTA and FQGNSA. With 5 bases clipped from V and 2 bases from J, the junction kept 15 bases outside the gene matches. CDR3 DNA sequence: TGTGCCAGCAGCCCCGGGTGGGCTAGCGGGGGGTCCTTCACAGATACGCAGTATTTT. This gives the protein CASSPGWASGGSFTDTQYF.

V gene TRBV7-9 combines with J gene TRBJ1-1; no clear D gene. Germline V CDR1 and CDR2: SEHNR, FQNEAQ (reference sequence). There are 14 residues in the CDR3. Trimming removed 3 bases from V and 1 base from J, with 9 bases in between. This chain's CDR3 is CASSLGYGNTEAFF. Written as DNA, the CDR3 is TGTGCCAGCAGCTTGGGGTATGGGAACACTGAAGCTTTCTTT.